The rows below give T cell receptor beta chains drawn from one sample of a study of tumor-infiltrating lymphocytes in oesophageal squamous cell carcinoma. MiXCR, run by TCRdb on the PCR reads, gives a single entry per CDR3 protein. The sample gives roughly 17,000 distinct CDR3 sequences, 45% to 55% of which show up once; around a quarter is in the top ten. Sequencing used esophageal tumor tissue. Every receptor here comes from a male donor with esophageal squamous cell carcinoma. Both conserved end residues are part of each CDR3. The D gene is left open where the match is weak. Only some rows state a clone size, as once, few, many or a class for expanded clones.

clone size: many; V gene: TRBV7-9; CDR3 length: 13; D gene: TRBD1; J gene: TRBJ1-1; CDR3 DNA: TGTGCCAGCAGCATCACTTCAGGGGGCGCACCTTTCTTT; CDR3 protein: CASSITSGGAPFF
clone size: -; V gene: TRBV14; CDR3 length: 18; D gene: TRBD1; J gene: TRBJ2-1; CDR3 DNA: TGTGCCAGCAGCCCACCAATATACGGGACAGCGAACTACAATGAGCAGTTCTTC; CDR3 protein: CASSPPIYGTANYNEQFF
clone size: -; V gene: TRBV7-4; CDR3 length: 13; D gene: -; J gene: TRBJ1-2; CDR3 DNA: TGTGCCAGCAGCTTGGACGTGCCCTATGGCTACACCTTC; CDR3 protein: CASSLDVPYGYTF
clone size: -; V gene: TRBV5-6; CDR3 length: 15; D gene: -; J gene: TRBJ2-3; CDR3 DNA: TGTGCCAGCATCGAGTTCGGGAGCAGCACAGATACGCAGTATTTT; CDR3 protein: CASIEFGSSTDTQYF
clone size: many; V gene: TRBV7-3; CDR3 length: 13; D gene: -; J gene: TRBJ1-6; CDR3 DNA: TGTGCCAGCAGCTTGGACAGTAATTCACCCCTCCACTTT; CDR3 protein: CASSLDSNSPLHF
clone size: -; V gene: TRBV6-1; CDR3 length: 15; D gene: -; J gene: TRBJ2-7; CDR3 DNA: TGTGCCAGCAGTTACGTACATTCAGGAGACTACGAGCAGTACTTC; CDR3 protein: CASSYVHSGDYEQYF
clone size: -; V gene: TRBV12-5; CDR3 length: 14; D gene: -; J gene: TRBJ2-5; CDR3 DNA: TGTGCTAGTGGTTTGGTACCGCAGTGGGGGACCCAGTACTTC; CDR3 protein: CASGLVPQWGTQYF
clone size: -; V gene: TRBV7-2; CDR3 length: 12; D gene: -; J gene: TRBJ2-3; CDR3 DNA: TGTGCCAGCAGCTTACGGGTCGATACGCAGTATTTT; CDR3 protein: CASSLRVDTQYF
clone size: hyperexpanded; V gene: TRBV7-9; CDR3 length: 13; D gene: TRBD1; J gene: TRBJ2-1; CDR3 DNA: TGTGCCAGCATCTCGACAGGGGGCAATGAGCAGTTCTTC; CDR3 protein: CASISTGGNEQFF
clone size: -; V gene: TRBV28; CDR3 length: 16; D gene: -; J gene: TRBJ1-1; CDR3 DNA: TGTGCCAGCAGTTCCTGGTCTAAGACTTGGAACACTGAAGCTTTCTTT; CDR3 protein: CASSSWSKTWNTEAFF
clone size: few; V gene: TRBV6-1; CDR3 length: 16; D gene: TRBD1; J gene: TRBJ2-1; CDR3 DNA: TGTGCCAGCAGCGAACCCGGACAGGGGGCCTACAATGAGCAGTTCTTC; CDR3 protein: CASSEPGQGAYNEQFF
clone size: many; V gene: TRBV11-2; CDR3 length: 16; D gene: TRBD2; J gene: TRBJ2-7; CDR3 DNA: TGTGCCAGCAGCTTAGGAGGTGGACTAGCGGGAGCCGAGCAGTACTTC; CDR3 protein: CASSLGGGLAGAEQYF
clone size: medium-sized; V gene: TRBV7-2; CDR3 length: 12; D gene: TRBD1; J gene: TRBJ1-1; CDR3 DNA: TGTGCCAGCAGCTTCGCAGGGGGGGTAGCTTTCTTT; CDR3 protein: CASSFAGGVAFF
clone size: once; V gene: TRBV11-1; CDR3 length: 13; D gene: -; J gene: TRBJ2-7; CDR3 DNA: TGTGCCAGCAGTCCAGCGGAGTTCTACGAGCAGTACTTC; CDR3 protein: CASSPAEFYEQYF
clone size: many; V gene: TRBV4-1; CDR3 length: 14; D gene: TRBD1; J gene: TRBJ2-7; CDR3 DNA: TGCGCCAGCAGCCTAAGGACAGGGTCCTACGAGCAGTACTTC; CDR3 protein: CASSLRTGSYEQYF
clone size: -; V gene: TRBV12-3/TRBV12-4; CDR3 length: 16; D gene: TRBD2; J gene: TRBJ2-1; CDR3 DNA: TGTGCCAGCAGCCATGCCTGGGGGGGTGCCTACAATGAGCAGTTCTTC; CDR3 protein: CASSHAWGGAYNEQFF
clone size: large; V gene: TRBV7-2; CDR3 length: 14; D gene: TRBD1; J gene: TRBJ2-7; CDR3 DNA: TGTGCCAGCAGCCGGGACAGAATTTCCGACGAGCAGTACTTC; CDR3 protein: CASSRDRISDEQYF
clone size: -; V gene: TRBV7-3; CDR3 length: 13; D gene: -; J gene: TRBJ2-7; CDR3 DNA: TGTGCCAGCAGCTTAGATACGGGTTTCGAGCAGTACTTC; CDR3 protein: CASSLDTGFEQYF
clone size: -; V gene: TRBV11-2; CDR3 length: 17; D gene: TRBD1; J gene: TRBJ2-7; CDR3 DNA: TGTGCCAGCAGCTACCTGTGGGACAGACCTAGCTCCTACGAGCAGTACTTC; CDR3 protein: CASSYLWDRPSSYEQYF
clone size: few; V gene: TRBV7-2; CDR3 length: 15; D gene: -; J gene: TRBJ1-1; CDR3 DNA: TGTGCCAGCAGCTCGTCAGGGGTCGGGAACACTGAAGCTTTCTTT; CDR3 protein: CASSSSGVGNTEAFF
clone size: few; V gene: TRBV24-1; CDR3 length: 17; D gene: TRBD1; J gene: TRBJ2-5; CDR3 DNA: TGTGCCACCAGTGATCCGAACCCCGGGACAGGGCATAAGACCCAGTACTTC; CDR3 protein: CATSDPNPGTGHKTQYF
clone size: many; V gene: TRBV18; CDR3 length: 15; D gene: -; J gene: TRBJ2-2; CDR3 DNA: TGTGCCAGCTCACGCCCGGACGTGAACACCGGGGAGCTGTTTTTT; CDR3 protein: CASSRPDVNTGELFF
clone size: -; V gene: TRBV6-7; CDR3 length: 16; D gene: -; J gene: TRBJ2-3; CDR3 DNA: TGTGCCAGCAGTTACTCTATTGGGGGAGGCACAGATACGCAGTATTTT; CDR3 protein: CASSYSIGGGTDTQYF
clone size: -; V gene: TRBV12-3/TRBV12-4; CDR3 length: 12; D gene: -; J gene: TRBJ2-1; CDR3 DNA: TGTGCCAGCAGTTTAATGGGGAGTGAGCAGTTCTTC; CDR3 protein: CASSLMGSEQFF
clone size: -; V gene: TRBV7-8; CDR3 length: 15; D gene: TRBD1; J gene: TRBJ2-5; CDR3 DNA: TGTGCCAGTCAGACAGGGGGCACCCTCCAAGAGACCCAGTACTTC; CDR3 protein: CASQTGGTLQETQYF
clone size: -; V gene: TRBV12-3/TRBV12-4; CDR3 length: 13; D gene: -; J gene: TRBJ2-1; CDR3 DNA: TGTGCCAGCCAACGGTCGGGGGCTGGTGAGCAGTTCTTC; CDR3 protein: CASQRSGAGEQFF
clone size: -; V gene: TRBV7-3; CDR3 length: 15; D gene: -; J gene: TRBJ2-2; CDR3 DNA: TGTGCCAGCAGCTCCCAAAGGGGGGTAACCGGGGAGCTGTTTTTT; CDR3 protein: CASSSQRGVTGELFF
clone size: -; V gene: TRBV12-3/TRBV12-4; CDR3 length: 15; D gene: -; J gene: TRBJ2-5; CDR3 DNA: TGTGCCAGCACCTCCGGGCCGGGGTTAAGGGAGACCCAGTACTTC; CDR3 protein: CASTSGPGLRETQYF
clone size: -; V gene: TRBV11-2; CDR3 length: 15; D gene: TRBD1; J gene: TRBJ2-1; CDR3 DNA: TGTGCCAGCAGCTTAATGGGGACAGGCGGGGAGACCCAGTTCTTC; CDR3 protein: CASSLMGTGGETQFF